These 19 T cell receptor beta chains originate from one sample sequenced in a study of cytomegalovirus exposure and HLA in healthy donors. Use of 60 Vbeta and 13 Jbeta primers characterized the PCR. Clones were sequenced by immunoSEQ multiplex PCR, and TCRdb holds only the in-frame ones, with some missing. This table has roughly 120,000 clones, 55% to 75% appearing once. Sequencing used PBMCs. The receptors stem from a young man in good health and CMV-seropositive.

The DNA for the CDR3 is TGTGCCACTACGACAGGGGGGAGGTATGGCTACACCTTC. This codes for CATTTGGRYGYTF. The chain has TRBV6-1 and TRBJ1-2, with 9 bases lining up with TRBD1. This CDR3 has 13 residues. Germline V gives CDR1 MNHNS, CDR2 SASEGT. Trimming removed 10 bases from V and 5 bases from J; junction bases left unmatched: 8.

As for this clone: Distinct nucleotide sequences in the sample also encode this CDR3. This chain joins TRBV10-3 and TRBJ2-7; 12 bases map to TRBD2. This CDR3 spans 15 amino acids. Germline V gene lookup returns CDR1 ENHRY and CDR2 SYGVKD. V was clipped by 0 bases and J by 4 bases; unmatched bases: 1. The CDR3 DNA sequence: TGTGCCATCAGTGAGTCGACTAGCGGGAGTTACGAGCAGTACTTC. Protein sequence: CAISESTSGSYEQYF.

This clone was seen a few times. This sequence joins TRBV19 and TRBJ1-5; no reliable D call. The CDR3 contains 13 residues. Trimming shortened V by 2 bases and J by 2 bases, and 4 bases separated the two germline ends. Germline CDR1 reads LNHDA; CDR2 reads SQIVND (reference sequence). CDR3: CASSIIGNQPQHF. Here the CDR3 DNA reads TGTGCCAGTAGTATAATCGGCAATCAGCCCCAGCATTTT.

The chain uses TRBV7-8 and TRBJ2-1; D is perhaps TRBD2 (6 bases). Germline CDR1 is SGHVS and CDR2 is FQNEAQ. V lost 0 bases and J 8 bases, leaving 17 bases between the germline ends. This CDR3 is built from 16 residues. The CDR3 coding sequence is TGTGCCAGCAGCTTAGCGCTTGGGGTCGGGAGAGATGAGCAGTTCTTC. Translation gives CASSLALGVGRDEQFF.

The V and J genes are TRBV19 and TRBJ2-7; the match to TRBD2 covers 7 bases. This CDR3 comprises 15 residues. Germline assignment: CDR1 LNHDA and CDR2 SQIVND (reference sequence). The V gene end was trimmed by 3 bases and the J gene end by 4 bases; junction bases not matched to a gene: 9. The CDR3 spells CASSIGGTRTYEQYF. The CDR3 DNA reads TGTGCCAGTAGTATCGGGGGGACGAGGACATACGAGCAGTACTTC. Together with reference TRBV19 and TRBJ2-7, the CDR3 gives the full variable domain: DGGITQSPKYLFRKEGQNVTLSCEQNLNHDAMYWYRQDPGQGLRLIYYSQIVNDFQKGDIAEGYSVSREKKESFPLTVTSAQKNPTAFYLCASSIGGTRTYEQYFGPGTRLTVT.

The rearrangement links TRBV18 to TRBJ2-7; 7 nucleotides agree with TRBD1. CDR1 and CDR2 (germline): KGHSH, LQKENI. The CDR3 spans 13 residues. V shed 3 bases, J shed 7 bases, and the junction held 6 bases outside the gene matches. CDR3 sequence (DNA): TGTGCCAGCTCACCGTCGACAGGGCCGGAGCAGTACTTC. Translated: CASSPSTGPEQYF. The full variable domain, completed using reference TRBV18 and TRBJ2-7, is NAGVMQNPRHLVRRRGQEARLRCSPMKGHSHVYWYRQLPEEGLKFMVYLQKENIIDESGMPKERFSAEFPKEGPSILRIQQVVRGDSAAYFCASSPSTGPEQYFGPGTRLTVT.

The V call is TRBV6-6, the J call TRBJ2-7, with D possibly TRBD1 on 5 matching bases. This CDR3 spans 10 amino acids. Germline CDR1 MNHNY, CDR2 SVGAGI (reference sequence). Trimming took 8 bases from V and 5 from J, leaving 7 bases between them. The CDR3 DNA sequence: TGTGCCAGCTGGGGCGACGAGCAGTACTTC. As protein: CASWGDEQYF.

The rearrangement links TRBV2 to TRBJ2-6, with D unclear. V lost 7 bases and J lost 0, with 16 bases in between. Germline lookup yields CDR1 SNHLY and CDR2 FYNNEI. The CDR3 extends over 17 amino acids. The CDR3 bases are TGTGCCAGCATTCTCCATGCGTCGAGCTCTGGGGCCAACGTCCTGACTTTC. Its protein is CASILHASSSGANVLTF.

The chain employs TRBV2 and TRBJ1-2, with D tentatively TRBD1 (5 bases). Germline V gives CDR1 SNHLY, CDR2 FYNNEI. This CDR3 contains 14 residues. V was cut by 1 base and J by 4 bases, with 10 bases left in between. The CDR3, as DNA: TGTGCCAGCAGTGAAGAAACAGGCCTCTATGGCTACACCTTC. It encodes CASSEETGLYGYTF.

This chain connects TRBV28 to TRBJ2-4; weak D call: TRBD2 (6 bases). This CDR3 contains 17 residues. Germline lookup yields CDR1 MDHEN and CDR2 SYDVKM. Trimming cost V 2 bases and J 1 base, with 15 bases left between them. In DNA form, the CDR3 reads TGTGCCAGCAGTTTACCGGTAGCGGAGGGGGCCAAAAACATTCAGTACTTC. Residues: CASSLPVAEGAKNIQYF.

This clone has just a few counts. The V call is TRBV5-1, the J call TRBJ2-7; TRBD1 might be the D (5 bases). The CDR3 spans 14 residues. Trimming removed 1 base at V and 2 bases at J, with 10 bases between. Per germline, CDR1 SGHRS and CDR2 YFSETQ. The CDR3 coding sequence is TGCGCCAGCAGCTTGCAGGGAATAACCTACGAGCAGTACTTC. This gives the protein CASSLQGITYEQYF.

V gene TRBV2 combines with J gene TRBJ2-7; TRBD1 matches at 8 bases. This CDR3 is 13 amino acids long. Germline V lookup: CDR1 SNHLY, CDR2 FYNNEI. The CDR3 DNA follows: TGTGCTCTCAGGGGGACAGGCCCTGGGCAGCAGTACTTC. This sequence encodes CALRGTGPGQQYF.

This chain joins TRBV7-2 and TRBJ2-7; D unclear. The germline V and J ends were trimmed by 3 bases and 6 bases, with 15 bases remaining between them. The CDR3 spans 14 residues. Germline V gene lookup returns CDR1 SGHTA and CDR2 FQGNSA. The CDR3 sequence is CASSFAGSSGEQYF. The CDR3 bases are TGTGCCAGCAGCTTCGCCGGTAGTAGTGGCGAGCAGTACTTC. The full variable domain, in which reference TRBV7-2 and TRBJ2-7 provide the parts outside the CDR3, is GAGVSQSPSNKVTEKGKDVELRCDPISGHTALYWYRQSLGQGLEFLIYFQGNSAPDKSGLPSDRFSAERTGGSVSTLTIQRTQQEDSAVYLCASSFAGSSGEQYFGPGTRLTVT.

The CDR3: CASSQSGGGGPDDEQFF. CDR3 in DNA: TGCGCCAGCAGCCAATCCGGAGGGGGGGGTCCTGACGATGAGCAGTTCTTC. The chain uses TRBV4-1 and TRBJ2-1; a weak D match, TRBD2 (7 bases). Germline loops: CDR1 MGHRA, CDR2 YSYEKL. This CDR3 has 17 residues. The germline V and J ends were trimmed by 2 bases and 8 bases, with 22 bases remaining between them.

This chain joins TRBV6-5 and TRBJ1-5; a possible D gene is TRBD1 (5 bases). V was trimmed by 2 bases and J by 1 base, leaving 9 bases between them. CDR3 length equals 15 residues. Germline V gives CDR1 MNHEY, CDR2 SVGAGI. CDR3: CASSYGGESNQPQHF. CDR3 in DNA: TGTGCCAGCAGTTACGGGGGGGAAAGCAATCAGCCCCAGCATTTT.

Written as DNA, the CDR3 is TGTGCCAGCAGCTTGGTTGGACTAGCGAACACCGGGGAGCTGTTTTTT. This sequence encodes CASSLVGLANTGELFF. The chain is built from TRBV5-6 and TRBJ2-2; 7 positions match TRBD2. The germline V gene encodes CDR1 SGHDT and CDR2 YYEEEE. J was trimmed by 0 bases and V by 0 bases; bases with no gene match: 2. This CDR3 comprises 16 residues.

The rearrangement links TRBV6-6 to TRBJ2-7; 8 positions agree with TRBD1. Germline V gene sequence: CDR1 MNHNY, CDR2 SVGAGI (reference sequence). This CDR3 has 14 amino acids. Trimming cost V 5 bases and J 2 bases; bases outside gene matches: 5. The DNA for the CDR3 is TGTGCCAGCAGTCGCGGACAGGGCGCCTACGAGCAGTACTTC. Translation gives CASSRGQGAYEQYF.

DNA of the CDR3: TGTGCCAGCAGCCCTAGGGCTAGCGGGAGAGGTTACGAGCAGTACTTC. This gives the protein CASSPRASGRGYEQYF. The rearrangement links TRBV7-2 to TRBJ2-7, with 10 bases that match TRBD2. Germline assignment: CDR1 SGHTA and CDR2 FQGNSA. The CDR3 is 16 residues long. Losses at the gene ends were 5 bases for V and 4 bases for J; bases not matched to a gene: 11.

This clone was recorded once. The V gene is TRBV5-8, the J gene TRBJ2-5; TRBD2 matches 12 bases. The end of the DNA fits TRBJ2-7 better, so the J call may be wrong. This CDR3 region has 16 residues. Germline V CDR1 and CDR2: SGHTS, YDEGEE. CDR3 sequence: CASSLGRLAGGDEQYF. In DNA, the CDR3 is TGTGCCAGCAGCTTGGGAAGGCTAGCGGGAGGGGACGAGCAGTACTTC.